This TCR beta chain was found in a study of cytomegalovirus exposure and HLA in healthy donors. The CDR3 is made up of 14 amino acids. Germline values: CDR1 SSHAT, CDR2 FNYEAQ (reference sequence). Points from the study as a whole: When analyzed later, a missense DCLRE1C variant was found to be linked to TCR beta V- and J-gene trimming. Most TCR sequences were uncommon, yet certain public TCRs appeared in many donors.

On this clone: The target antigen is unknown. A junction boundary mismatches the germline segment, possibly from a read error.

The study ran its PCR with 60 Vbeta and 13 Jbeta primers. Libraries were prepared by immunoSEQ multiplex PCR; TCRdb keeps only in-frame clonotypes and omits some of them. The table has roughly 190,000 clones, around 80% seen once. This TCR was sampled from a man aged 40-49 years in good health and CMV-seropositive. The chain combines TRBV7-7 with TRBJ2-7; TRBD1 matches 10 bases. Specimen: PBMCs. CDR3 sequence: CASSLGDRGYEQYF. CDR3 nucleotide sequence: TGTGCTAGCAGCTTGGGGGACAGGGGCTACGAGCAGTACTTC. The whole variable domain, filled in from reference TRBV7-7 and TRBJ2-7, reads GAGVSQSPRYKVTKRGQDVTLRCDPISSHATLYWYQQALGQGPEFLTYFNYEAQPDKSGLPSDRFSAERPEGSISTLTIQRTEQRDSAMYRCASSLGDRGYEQYFGPGTRLTVT.